Included here is one T cell receptor (beta chain) sequence, with context. This clone's antigen is unknown. Nothing much larger sits one base from this clone, and base qualities are not available. This record comes from a study of OX40 agonist ivuxolimab in advanced cancers. Regarding the research as a whole: Ivuxolimab was an agonistic, fully human IgG2 monoclonal antibody directed against OX40 (CD134), a costimulatory receptor. The monotherapy dose-escalation portion (N of about 47 patients) of the phase I ivuxolimab trial is reported in the paper. The dose-escalation cohort was 82.7% male with a mean age of 60 years, ranging from roughly 20 to 80. Partial responses occurred in three dose-escalation patients, of whom one had hepatocellular carcinoma and two had cutaneous melanoma. Of the approximately 50 dose-escalation patients, hepatocellular carcinoma was present in some 19, melanoma in roughly 15, renal cell carcinoma in 9 and head and neck cancer in 9. Intravenous ivuxolimab was administered to patients every 2 weeks at six dose levels: 0.01, 0.1, 0.3, 1.5, 3 and 10 mg/kg. Prior anti-PD-1, anti-PD-L1 or anti-CTLA-4 therapy was permitted, and checkpoint inhibitors had been received by roughly 40% of dose-escalation patients. Peripheral TCRbeta sequencing was intended to test whether TCR sequence diversity was altered and clonal T-cell expansion was caused by ivuxolimab.

The germline V gene (reference sequence) yields SEHNR for CDR1 and FQNEAQ for CDR2. The cysteine opens and the phenylalanine closes a CDR3 of 12 amino acids. The entry retains the CDR3 DNA only, 36 bases that are in frame from base 1. V is cut by 5 bases and J by 1 base, and the space between the germline ends is 5 bases. Points the paper makes about the study in general: Low levels of normalized T-cell clonal expansion were also seen in some patients who did not respond. The antigen specificity of the peripheral T cells that underwent clonal expansion was not determined. On average, CD8+ T cells showed more expanded clones than CD4+ T cells after ivuxolimab. At doses of 0.1 to 3.0 mg/kg, clonal expansion of both CD4+ and CD8+ T cells in blood was seen between baseline and week 6. In the 0.1-3.0 mg/kg groups, partial responders were among the patients with the lowest normalized peripheral clonal expansion, particularly in CD8+ T cells.

Genomic DNA was isolated from the sorted cells so that the TCRbeta CDR3 region could be sequenced. The immunoSEQ Assay was used for sequencing of TCRbeta CDR3 regions. Imported from immuneACCESS, the table was reduced by TCRdb to in-frame sequences with V and J called. These copies leave out some clones; in studies compared against another copy, an unresolved V gene accounts for under half, and the cause of the remainder is not known. For this sample the table gives 110,000 or so clones, of which 91% were detected only once. Roughly 0.66% of the sample is in the top ten clones. The trial excluded patients who had a history of autoimmune disease or were on systemic immunosuppression. Peripheral blood for TCR sequencing was drawn from every dose cohort at baseline, at cycle 4 day 1 and at cycle 7 day 1. Samples came from an open-label, multicenter, first-in-human phase I dose-escalation trial of ivuxolimab. Adults with locally advanced or metastatic head and neck squamous cell, hepatocellular, melanoma or renal cell carcinoma were enrolled in the trial. Before TCR sequencing, CD4+ T cells and CD8+ T cells from peripheral blood were sorted into separate populations.

This receptor was taken from an adult with an advanced solid tumor such as melanoma, head and neck, liver or kidney cancer. The V and J segments used are TRBV7-9 and TRBJ1-1, with the identity of the D gene unclear. The sequencing used CD4+ or CD8+ T cells sorted from blood, collected in a trial of the OX40 agonist ivuxolimab. The sequenced DNA is TGTGCCAGCAGCCAATCGAACACTGAAGCTTTCTTT. Its protein reads: CASSQSNTEAFF. Full variable domain (CDR3 extended with the reference TRBV7-9 and TRBJ1-1 proteins): DTGVSQNPRHKITKRGQNVTFRCDPISEHNRLYWYRQTLGQGPEFLTYFQNEAQLEKSRLLSDRFSAERPKGSFSTLEIQRTEQGDSAMYLCASSQSNTEAFFGQGTRLTVV.